This T cell receptor (beta chain) was observed in a study of CD8 T cells in ankylosing spondylitis. Findings of the study overall: In peripheral blood, disease-linked CD8+ clones occurred at relatively low frequencies. Significant enrichment of disease-linked clones was reportedly seen in matched ankylosing spondylitis synovial fluid. Seemingly distinctive of ankylosing spondylitis blood was a TCR beta motif formed by eight highly homologous variants. Several of the motif variants were reported before in synovial fluid and blood from reactive arthritis.

With 1 base removed from V and 4 bases from J, the gap between germline ends came to 11 bases. CDR1 is LGHNT, CDR2 FRNRAP, per germline. The CDR3 runs 15 residues. Concerning this clonotype: The antigen is not known.

5'-RACE, quantitative and with molecular barcodes, yielded the TCR beta libraries. TCRdb called the 5' RACE reads again in MiXCR, with one record for every CDR3 protein. The table records approximately 400,000 distinct CDR3 sequences, roughly 26% of them present only once. Sequences were obtained from blood, either unsorted or a sorted T cell fraction (not recorded which). The rearrangement joins TRBV12-5 to TRBJ2-1; D not certain. The sequence was collected from a male donor with ankylosing spondylitis. In DNA form, the CDR3 reads TGTGCTAGTGGTTTGGGCCAGGCCCTTTACAATGAGCAGTTCTTC. Residues: CASGLGQALYNEQFF.